This T cell receptor beta chain was recorded in a study of cytomegalovirus exposure and HLA in healthy donors (dated 2017 in TCRdb). Regarding the complete study: According to an earlier analysis of a few hundred of the donors, some 180 million T cells yielded some 120 million unique TCR beta sequences and approximately 280 Gb of sequence data. An earlier analysis of 587 of the donors used high-throughput TCR beta sequencing to judge whether each TCR beta V gene segment behaved as functional or pseudogenic. The T cell repertoires of some 670 subjects were profiled by immunosequencing and related to cytomegalovirus serostatus. Of the 300 to 450 genotyped donors, approximately 82% fell in the genetic ancestry cluster associated with self-reported Caucasian donors. Donor age, sex, ethnicity and CMV serostatus were compiled together with the repertoire data. Across approximately 400 genotyped donors of the cohort, an average of about 240,000 unique TCR beta nucleotide sequences per donor were sequenced, and 15% to 20% of those sequences were non-productive. The study combined high-throughput TCR immunosequencing, statistical association of individual TCRs with disease status, and machine learning to predict cytomegalovirus infection status. Every discovery cohort repertoire had been produced on one sequencing platform. About 280 gigabases of sequencing data and around 87 million unique TCR sequences were included in an early release covering roughly 700 HLA-typed donors. In the later analysis, no new phenotypic data were used to find candidate immune exposures; instead, reliance was placed on TCR beta sequences and their occurrence across donors. The aim of the study was to test whether cataloging public T cell receptors could identify signatures of past pathogen exposure. In a later analysis, previously published TCR beta repertoires from more than 500 donors were re-analyzed and high-resolution HLA genotyping was added so that TCR occurrence patterns could be studied. The number of donors typed differed by locus, with about 629-630 for A, B, C, DRB1 and DQB1, 522 for DQA1, over 600 for DPA1, and 472 for DPB1. Because of strong linkage in the cohort, five DR-DQ haplotypes were treated as single units for association and clustering. A later genetic analysis used genome-wide SNP genotypes for 398 of the 666 donors, treating that subset as a discovery cohort. HLA typing covered class I and class II loci at four-digit resolution. In addition to the first cohort of 650 to 800 subjects, a separate validation cohort of under 150 different subjects was used.

Worth noting for this clone: Its antigen target is currently unknown. Base-call qualities are not available, and no considerably larger clone is one nucleotide away.

The germline V end is reduced by 4 bases and the J end by 4 bases; junction bases left unmatched: 5. From a lookup of the germline V gene (reference sequence), CDR1 and CDR2 are SGHNT and YYREEE. Spanning cysteine to phenylalanine, the CDR3 consists of 14 amino acids. The only DNA kept is the CDR3, 42 bases in frame from the first base. Receptor libraries were prepared by the immunoSEQ multiplex PCR assay. For the multiplex PCR, a mixture combining 60 forward primers for TCR Vbeta segments and 13 reverse primers for TCR Jbeta segments was used. Amplification of the CDR3 region of rearranged TCR beta genes was performed with a multiplex PCR assay on genomic DNA. The Illumina HiSeq System was used to sequence the amplified TCR beta libraries as 87-base-pair reads. Per the authors' processing: In a later analysis, 77 million or so unique TCR beta chains were counted across the roughly 700 repertoires, and roughly 11 million of these chains were shared by at least two donors. Raw reads were error-corrected and collapsed into unique sequences with a nearest-neighbor algorithm that merged closely related sequences to remove PCR and sequencing errors. CDR3 sequences were aligned to IMGT reference sequences to assign V, D and J gene segments. Each retained sequence needed at least a six-nucleotide match to both a V gene segment and a J gene segment. A rearrangement counted as productive if the CDR3 had no stop codons and remained in frame with V and J, and every other rearrangement counted as non-productive. CDR3 was defined according to IMGT convention as the region running from the second conserved V-encoded cysteine to the conserved J-encoded phenylalanine. Sequences without an unambiguous match to a single V gene segment were excluded from the earlier analysis of several hundred of the donors. An earlier analysis of a few hundred of the donors called V segments functional above 56.7% productive rearrangements and segregating when the between-donor standard deviation exceeded 5%. To diagnose cytomegalovirus status from the catalog of TCR beta chain sequences, a statistical classification framework was built. V and J gene assignment, in a later analysis, came from comparing TCR nucleotide sequences with IMGT/GENE-DB human TR gene sequences. The TCRdist pipeline was used in a later analysis to assign CDR3 sequences and most-parsimonious VDJ recombination scenarios. In a later analysis, each TCR beta chain was defined by its CDR3 amino acid sequence together with its V-gene family, and reads without a unique V-gene family were excluded. In a later analysis, 450 to 600 highly shared, low-generation-probability nucleotide sequences were removed to address suspected cross-contamination and a sequencing artifact. In a later analysis, a clonal expansion index for each public chain was calculated from normalized within-repertoire ranks of inferred template counts. A later analysis computed generation probabilities with a VDJ recombination model fitted to out-of-frame rearrangements, and checked the results against IGoR. In a later analysis, TCR-TCR, TCR-HLA and TCR-CMV co-occurrence was scored with hypergeometric tests, and a repertoire-size bias correction was applied to TCR pairs. In a later analysis, false discovery rates were estimated by permuting HLA or CMV assignments 20 times. In a later analysis, co-occurring TCRs were grouped with DBSCAN, and TCRdist sequence similarity was added when clustering was performed within HLA-allele-positive subsets. For co-occurrence clustering, repertoires with fewer than 30,000 or more than 120,000 public chains were excluded, along with 4 to 6 repertoires with anomalous nucleotide sharing. This immuneACCESS table, as held by TCRdb, lists in-frame sequences with V and J called but not all clones. Of the missing ones, under half trace to an unresolved V gene in checked studies; the others have no known cause. D and trimming come from the DNA, and the V and J calls and clone size come from that table. In all, the sample holds about 270,000 clones, and roughly 70% of those were seen once. The biggest ten clones account for 2% to 2.5% of the sample.

The cohort was made up of 500 to 850 healthy bone marrow donors. At the time of sampling, every cohort member was nominally healthy, though immune exposures that went unrecorded were likely present. The donor was CMV seronegative and was included in the group of over 300 seronegative cohort members. A peripheral blood sample was provided by each donor, and peripheral blood mononuclear cells were used for TCR beta sequencing. Genomic DNA was extracted from the blood cell samples with the Qiagen DNeasy Blood Extraction Kit. What the study reported, not specific to this receptor: According to a later analysis, parvovirus B19, influenza, CMV and Epstein-Barr virus appeared linked to several top co-occurrence clusters. Roughly uniform sequencing depth across donors was assumed in presence/absence analyses, although this assumption may not hold. The authors suggested that the approach could potentially be extended to other disease states and immunological phenotypes. A further reported finding was that TCR beta sequences accurately predicted the HLA-A and HLA-B alleles for most subjects in the first cohort. In a later analysis, the rate of TCR association differed among HLA loci, with DRB1 alleles having the most associated TCRs and HLA-C alleles having the fewest. Because counts were too low, seventeen rarely observed V segments, including chromosome 9 orphons, were excluded from the earlier analysis of several hundred of the donors. The classifier was reported to diagnose cytomegalovirus status with high specificity and sensitivity in both the original cohort and the validation cohort. According to a later analysis, most CMV-associated TCR beta chains appeared to be HLA-restricted, and the HLA associations seemed to be driven largely by CMV exposure. A later analysis found that HLA-associated TCR beta chains were more clonally expanded and had lower generation probabilities than equally common non-associated chains. Some IMGT-functional V segments, including TRBV6-2 and TRBV6-3, could not be told apart with the 87-base-pair reads, so those segments were excluded. Broadly in line with IMGT annotations, most TCR beta V segments showed up in productive rearrangements about 90% or about 30% of the time in an earlier analysis of some 590 of the donors. Linkage disequilibrium might explain the correlated functional status among segregating V segments, but an unknown experimental factor could not be excluded. An association between a missense DCLRE1C variant and V-gene and J-gene trimming of TCR beta chains was found in a later genetic analysis and replicated in an independent cohort. The only immune exposure information available for the cohort was CMV serostatus. According to a later genetic analysis, donors in an Asian-associated ancestry cluster had fewer N-insertions in productive TCRs than the approximately 700-donor mean. At a false discovery rate of 0.05, a later analysis linked 15,000 to 20,000 TCR beta sequences to specific HLA alleles. The study listed 150 to 200 TCR beta chains as associated with cytomegalovirus. In vitro tests confirmed that a few of the cytomegalovirus-associated TCR beta chains recognize cytomegalovirus antigens. Because some donors lacked HLA typing at each locus, the association tests relied only on the typed subset. When HLA alleles, especially DR and DQ, strongly co-occurred, TCR associations were difficult to assign to individual alleles. A cluster of highly shared sequence variants was judged likely to represent a technical artifact of the sequencing pipeline. Across donors, most TCR sequences were observed very rarely, whereas some public TCRs were present in many individuals. In this cohort, only TCR beta chains were sequenced, and detectable features were limited by the absence of alpha or paired-chain data.

The chain is encoded by TRBV5-4 joined to TRBJ1-2; the junction holds 9 bases that match TRBD1. The TCR sequence derives from a female donor in good health and CMV-seronegative. The sequenced sample was PBMCs. The sequenced DNA is TGTGCCAGCAGCCCGGCGGGACAGGGCTATGGCTACACCTTC. This sequence encodes CASSPAGQGYGYTF.